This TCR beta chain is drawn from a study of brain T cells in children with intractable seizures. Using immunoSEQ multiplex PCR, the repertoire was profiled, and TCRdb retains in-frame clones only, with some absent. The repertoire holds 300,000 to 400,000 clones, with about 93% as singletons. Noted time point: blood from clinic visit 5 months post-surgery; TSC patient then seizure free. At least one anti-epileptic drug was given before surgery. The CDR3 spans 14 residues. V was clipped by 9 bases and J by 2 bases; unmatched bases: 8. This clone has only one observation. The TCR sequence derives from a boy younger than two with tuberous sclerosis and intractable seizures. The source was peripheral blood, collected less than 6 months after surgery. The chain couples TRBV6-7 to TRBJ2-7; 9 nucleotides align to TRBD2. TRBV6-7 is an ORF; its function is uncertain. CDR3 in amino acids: CARHRLAVTYEQYF. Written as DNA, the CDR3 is TGTGCCAGGCACCGACTAGCGGTCACCTACGAGCAGTACTTC.